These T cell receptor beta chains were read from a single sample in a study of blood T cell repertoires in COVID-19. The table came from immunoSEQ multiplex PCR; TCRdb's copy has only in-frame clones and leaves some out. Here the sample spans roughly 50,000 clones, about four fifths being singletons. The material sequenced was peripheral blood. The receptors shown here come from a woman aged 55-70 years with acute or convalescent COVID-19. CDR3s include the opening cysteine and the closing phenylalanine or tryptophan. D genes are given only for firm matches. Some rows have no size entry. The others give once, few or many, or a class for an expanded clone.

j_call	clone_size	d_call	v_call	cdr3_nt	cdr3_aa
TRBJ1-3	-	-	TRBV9	TGTGCCAGCAGCGTGGCCAGGGGCTCTGGAAACACCATATATTTT	CASSVARGSGNTIYF
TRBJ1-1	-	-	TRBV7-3	TGTGCCAGCAGCCTAAGGTCGGGGAACACTGAAGCTTTCTTT	CASSLRSGNTEAFF
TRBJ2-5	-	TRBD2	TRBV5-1	TGCGCCAGCAGCTTTCGACAGTCGGCTAGCGGGAGGATACAAGAGACCCAGTACTTC	CASSFRQSASGRIQETQYF
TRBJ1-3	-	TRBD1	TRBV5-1	TGCGCCAGCAGCCCGGGGACAGACACTGGAAACACCATATATTTT	CASSPGTDTGNTIYF
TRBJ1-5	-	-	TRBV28	TGTGCCAGCAGTTCTCCTCATCAGCCCCAGCATTTT	CASSSPHQPQHF
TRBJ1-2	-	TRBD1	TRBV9	TGTGCCAGCAGCTCGCGGGACAGACCTAACTATGGCTACACCTTC	CASSSRDRPNYGYTF
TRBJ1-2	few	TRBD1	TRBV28	TGTGCCAGCAAGACAGGGGGCAGGTACTATGGCTACACCTTC	CASKTGGRYYGYTF
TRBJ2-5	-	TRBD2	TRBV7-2	TGTGCCAGCAGCTTACTAGCGGGAGGGCAAGAGACCCAGTACTTC	CASSLLAGGQETQYF
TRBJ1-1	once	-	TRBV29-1	TGCAGCGTCTCAGGGTCGTTAGCTGAAGCTTTCTTT	CSVSGSLAEAFF
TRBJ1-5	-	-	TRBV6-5	TGTGCCAGCAGCGGTACGGGGAATCAGCCCCAGCATTTT	CASSGTGNQPQHF
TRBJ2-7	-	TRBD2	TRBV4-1	TGCGCCAGCAGCCAAGTCCTAGCGGGAGGCGCGTACGAGCAGTACTTC	CASSQVLAGGAYEQYF
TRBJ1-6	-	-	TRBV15	TGTGCCACCCGCCCACCCAGATATAATTCACCCCTCCACTTT	CATRPPRYNSPLHF
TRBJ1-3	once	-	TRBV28	TGTGCCAGCAGTTTACGACAGGCCATCAGGAGCATACCCTCTGGAAACACCATATATTTT	CASSLRQAIRSIPSGNTIYF
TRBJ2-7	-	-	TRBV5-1	TGCGCCAGCAGCTTGGGAGGGAACTTCTACGAGCAGTACTTC	CASSLGGNFYEQYF
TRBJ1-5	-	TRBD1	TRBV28	TGTGCCAGCAGCCATCTACAGGGGGGCGCAGGCGGGGGGCCCCAGCATTTT	CASSHLQGGAGGGPQHF
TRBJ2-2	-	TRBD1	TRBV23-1	TGCGCCAGCAGTCACACTACAGGGGGCGGTTATACCGGGGAGCTGTTTTTT	CASSHTTGGGYTGELFF
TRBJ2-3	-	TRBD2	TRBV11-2	TGTGCCAGCAGCTTAGGACTAGCGACAGATACGCAGTATTTT	CASSLGLATDTQYF
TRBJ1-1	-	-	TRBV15	TGTGCCACCAGCAGAGATAGAGTGAGGTTAGAAGCTTTCTTT	CATSRDRVRLEAFF
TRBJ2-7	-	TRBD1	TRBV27	TGTGCCAGCAGTTTAACTGGGCTAAATCCGGCAGGGGGCTACGAGCAGTACTTC	CASSLTGLNPAGGYEQYF
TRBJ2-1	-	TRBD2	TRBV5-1	TGCGCCAGCAGCTCTGTAAAGTCGAGCGGGAGTCTCAATGAGCAGTTCTTC	CASSSVKSSGSLNEQFF
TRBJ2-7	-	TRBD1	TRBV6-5	TGTGCCAGCAGTCGGGACAGCCGCTACGAGCAGTACTTC	CASSRDSRYEQYF
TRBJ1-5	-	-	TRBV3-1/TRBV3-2	TGTGCCAGCAGCCAGGCCCTAGAAAATCAGCCCCAGCATTTT	CASSQALENQPQHF
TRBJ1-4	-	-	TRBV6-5	TGTGCCAGCAGTTACGGAGGGGACGATGAAAAACTGTTTTTT	CASSYGGDDEKLFF
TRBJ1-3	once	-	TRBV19	TGTGCCAGCACAGGGTCGGGTGGAAACACCATATATTTT	CASTGSGGNTIYF
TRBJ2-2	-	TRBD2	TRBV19	TGTGCCAGTGGACTAGCGGGAGGGCCCCGCGGGGAGCTGTTTTTT	CASGLAGGPRGELFF
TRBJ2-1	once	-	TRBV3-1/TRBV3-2	TGTGCCAGCAGCCAAGGGGGATCCGGGACAGAGCAGTTCTTC	CASSQGGSGTEQFF